One sample yielded the 30 T cell receptor beta chains listed below, sequenced in a study of T cells after yellow fever vaccination. TCRdb fed the 5' RACE reads into MiXCR, producing one record per CDR3 protein. The sample holds approximately 550,000 distinct CDR3 sequences, roughly 19% seen once. Sequencing used PBMCs, obtained 15 days after the yellow fever booster vaccination. These receptors came from a man aged 30 to 39 who received the YFV17D yellow fever vaccine.

The chain uses TRBV4-2 and TRBJ1-2, with TRBD1 identical over 10 bases. The CDR3 runs to 14 residues. The germline CDR1 and CDR2 sequences are LGHNA and YNFKEQ. J gave up 6 bases and V 2 bases, and 3 bases lay outside the gene matches. CDR3 nucleotides: TGTGCCAGCAGCCAACCCGGGACAGGGGATGGCTACACCTTC. Residues: CASSQPGTGDGYTF.

This clonotype occurred a few times. This rearrangement joins TRBV5-1 to TRBJ2-7; D gene unclear. Germline CDR1 reads SGHRS; CDR2 reads YFSETQ. Trimming took 3 bases from V and 6 from J, leaving 16 bases between them. CDR3 length: 14 residues. CDR3 loop: CASSYAPPAREQYF. The CDR3, as DNA: TGCGCCAGCAGCTATGCCCCCCCGGCGCGCGAGCAGTACTTC.

There are a few counts of this clonotype. This sequence joins TRBV10-3 and TRBJ1-1; no definite D call. The V gene lost 0 bases and the J gene lost 7 bases, with 9 bases spanning the gap. CDR1 is ENHRY and CDR2 is SYGVKD in the germline V gene. The CDR3 loop spans 13 amino acids. The CDR3 reads CAISESTSDEAFF. The CDR3 nucleotides are TGTGCCATCAGTGAGTCGACGTCGGATGAAGCTTTCTTT.

The V and J genes are TRBV4-2 and TRBJ1-4; 8 nucleotides align to TRBD1. Per germline, CDR1 LGHNA and CDR2 YNFKEQ. The CDR3 spans 18 residues. V shed 3 bases, J shed 10 bases, and the junction held 19 bases outside the gene matches. The CDR3 DNA reads as TGTGCCAGCAGCCACCCTCACACAGGGGGGAGAGGAGGTGGAAAACTGTTTTTT. This translates into CASSHPHTGGRGGGKLFF.

This clonotype was found a few times. This CDR3 reads CASSPIRPTGPSETQYF. CDR3 sequence (DNA): TGTGCCAGCTCACCAATTAGGCCGACAGGCCCATCGGAGACCCAGTACTTC. V gene TRBV18 combines with J gene TRBJ2-5; maybe TRBD1 (6 bases). Germline values: CDR1 KGHSH, CDR2 LQKENI. V was cut by 2 bases and J by 5 bases, with 21 bases left in between. CDR3 size: 17 residues.

There are a few counts of this clonotype. The V gene is TRBV12-3 or TRBV12-4, the J gene TRBJ2-7, with 11 positions matching TRBD2. This CDR3 comprises 15 residues. V shed 6 bases and J 3 bases; nucleotides not matched to a gene: 7. CDR3 sequence reads: CASSGGTSGGYEQYF. Here the CDR3 DNA reads TGTGCCAGCAGCGGTGGGACTAGCGGAGGCTACGAGCAGTACTTC.

The V gene is TRBV3-1, the J gene TRBJ2-3, with D perhaps being TRBD1 or TRBD2 (6 bases each). The CDR3 covers 14 residues. Trimming took off 5 bases at V and 5 bases at J, with 14 bases between the two ends. Germline values: CDR1 LGHDT, CDR2 YNNKEL (reference sequence). The CDR3 spells CASSYPGGGDTQYF. CDR3 sequence (DNA): TGTGCCAGCAGCTACCCCGGGGGCGGAGATACGCAGTATTTT.

V usage is TRBV15 and J usage is TRBJ2-4; D gene ambiguous. V lost 0 bases, J lost 7 bases, and 7 bases lay in between. Per the germline V gene, CDR1 is LNHNV and CDR2 is YYDKDF (reference sequence). The CDR3 extends over 13 amino acids. In DNA, the CDR3 is TGTGCCACCAGCAGAGATTCGATCAACATTCAGTACTTC. It specifies CATSRDSINIQYF. The whole variable domain, remainder taken from reference TRBV15 and TRBJ2-4, is DAMVIQNPRYQVTQFGKPVTLSCSQTLNHNVMYWYQQKSSQAPKLLFHYYDKDFNNEADTPDNFQSRRPNTSFCFLDIRSPGLGDTAMYLCATSRDSINIQYFGAGTRLSVL.

About this clonotype: It may be a read error: a sequence one base away is much more abundant. V gene TRBV12-3 or TRBV12-4 combines with J gene TRBJ2-7; 10 positions match TRBD2. This CDR3 contains 13 residues. V lost 3 bases, J lost 6 bases, and 2 bases stayed unmatched. The CDR3 DNA sequence: TGTGCCAGCAGTTTGCGGACTAGCGGCGAGCAGTACTTC. Its translation is CASSLRTSGEQYF.

This clonotype was seen once. This chain uses TRBV2 with TRBJ1-1; TRBD1 agrees at 7 bases. Germline-derived CDR1 and CDR2 are SNHLY and FYNNEI. V gave up 5 bases and J gave up 10 bases; unmatched junction bases: 7. The CDR3 runs to 12 residues. The CDR3 DNA is TGTGCCAGCAGTTACAGGGGCCGTCGAGCTTTCTTT. It is translated as CASSYRGRRAFF. The full variable domain, completed using reference TRBV2 and TRBJ1-1, is EPEVTQTPSHQVTQMGQEVILRCVPISNHLYFYWYRQILGQKVEFLVSFYNNEISEKSEIFDDQFSVERPDGSNFTLKIRSTKLEDSAMYFCASSYRGRRAFFGQGTRLTVV.

This clonotype has just one count. The gene calls are TRBV9 and TRBJ2-1; 10 bases line up with TRBD2. Germline V CDR1 and CDR2: SGDLS, YYNGEE. The CDR3 extends over 16 amino acids. With 2 bases clipped from V and 4 bases from J, the junction kept 6 bases outside the gene matches. The CDR3 protein is CASSVGLAGEYNEQFF. CDR3 nucleotide sequence: TGTGCCAGCAGCGTCGGGCTAGCGGGAGAGTACAATGAGCAGTTCTTC.

V usage is TRBV5-1 and J usage is TRBJ2-1, with a tentative D call TRBD2 (5 bases). Germline V gene lookup returns CDR1 SGHRS and CDR2 YFSETQ. The CDR3 extends over 14 amino acids. The V end lost 3 bases, the J end lost 5 bases, and 12 bases lay between the germline ends. The CDR3 coding sequence is TGCGCCAGCAGCTCCCGACTAAGGCACAATGAGCAGTTCTTC. It is translated as CASSSRLRHNEQFF.

The chain uses TRBV6-5 and TRBJ1-5; D is undetermined. The germline V gene encodes CDR1 MNHEY and CDR2 SVGAGI. The V end was cut by 0 bases, the J end by 0 bases, with 6 bases between. This CDR3 is built from 15 residues. CDR3 in amino acids: CASSYSGSSNQPQHF. In DNA, the CDR3 is TGTGCCAGCAGTTACTCCGGCAGTAGCAATCAGCCCCAGCATTTT.

The chain employs TRBV12-3 or TRBV12-4 and TRBJ1-1; a weak D match, TRBD1 (5 bases). The CDR3 totals 15 residues. Trimming cost V 5 bases and J 0 bases, with 13 bases left between them. The CDR3 DNA follows: TGTGCCAGCAGTGGGGGGGGGACGGTGAACACTGAAGCTTTCTTT. Residues: CASSGGGTVNTEAFF.

The J gene is TRBJ2-7, the V gene TRBV5-6; D perhaps matches TRBD1 (6 bases). In germline, CDR1 is SGHDT, CDR2 YYEEEE. Trimming took 4 bases from V and 2 from J, leaving 10 bases between them. This CDR3 has 13 residues. This chain's CDR3 is CASSVWTAYEQYF. The CDR3 DNA is TGTGCCAGCAGCGTTTGGACAGCCTACGAGCAGTACTTC.

This clonotype has just a few counts. The chain carries TRBV6-7 and TRBJ2-1, with D maybe TRBD2 (5 bases). TRBV6-7 is noted as an ORF with a role that remains uncertain. Trimming pared 6 bases from V and 1 base from J, leaving 7 bases between. This CDR3 has 13 amino acids. CDR3: CASSGVSYNEQFF. The DNA for the CDR3 is TGTGCCAGCAGCGGGGTATCCTACAATGAGCAGTTCTTC.

The genes are TRBV29-1 and TRBJ2-2; 10 bases are shared with TRBD1. V gave up 6 bases and J gave up 5 bases; unmatched junction bases: 15. The germline gives CDR1 SQVTM, CDR2 ANQGSEA. The CDR3 extends over 17 amino acids. In DNA, the CDR3 is TGCAGCGTCGGAAGGACAGGGGGGCTCCCGAGGACCGGGGAGCTGTTTTTT. This encodes CSVGRTGGLPRTGELFF.

The sample holds a few counts of this clonotype. The chain carries TRBV27 and TRBJ2-5; tentative D call: TRBD1 (5 bases). This CDR3 is 14 amino acids long. CDR1 is MNHEY and CDR2 is SMNVEV in the germline V gene (reference sequence). V lost 8 bases and J 4 bases, leaving 17 bases between the germline ends. The CDR3 loop reads CASGEIGVGETQYF. CDR3 DNA sequence: TGTGCCAGCGGGGAAATAGGGGTTGGAGAGACCCAGTACTTC.

This clonotype was seen many times. The chain is built from TRBV3-1 and TRBJ2-3; D perhaps matches TRBD1 (5 bases). CDR1 and CDR2 from the germline V gene are LGHDT and YNNKEL (reference sequence). The CDR3 consists of 16 residues. The V end lost 3 bases, the J end lost 0 bases, and 13 bases lay between the germline ends. The CDR3 coding sequence is TGTGCCAGCAGCCAGCAGGGAAGAACTAGCACAGATACGCAGTATTTT. Translated: CASSQQGRTSTDTQYF.

The gene calls are TRBV12-3 or TRBV12-4 and TRBJ2-7, with D perhaps matching TRBD1 (5 bases). The CDR3 has 16 residues. With 3 bases removed from V and 0 bases from J, the gap between germline ends came to 15 bases. CDR3 DNA sequence: TGTGCCAGCAGTTTCGGGCAGGGAACGAGCTCCTACGAGCAGTACTTC. Its protein product is CASSFGQGTSSYEQYF.

This chain connects TRBV5-4 to TRBJ2-3, with D unclear. V lost 0 bases to trimming and J lost 2 bases, with 7 bases between them. The CDR3 loop spans 14 amino acids. The germline gives CDR1 SGHNT, CDR2 YYREEE (reference sequence). CDR3 nucleotides: TGTGCCAGCAGCTTGGGACACACCACAGATACGCAGTATTTT. This sequence encodes CASSLGHTTDTQYF.

This clonotype has just a few counts. V gene TRBV7-3 combines with J gene TRBJ2-1; the D gene is possibly TRBD2 (6 bases). V lost 3 bases to trimming and J lost 6 bases, with 12 bases between them. The CDR3 runs 14 residues. Germline V CDR1 and CDR2: SGHTA, FQGTGA. CDR3 protein: CASSLGPSANEQFF. Here the CDR3 DNA reads TGTGCCAGCAGCTTGGGTCCTAGCGCCAATGAGCAGTTCTTC.

CDR3 in amino acids: CASSIQTGNNEQFF. CDR3 coding DNA: TGTGCCAGCTCTATACAGACAGGGAACAATGAGCAGTTCTTC. This chain uses TRBV18 with TRBJ2-1; TRBD1 matches at 7 bases. There are 14 residues in the CDR3. The trim removed 6 bases at V and 5 bases at J, leaving 7 bases unmatched. CDR1 and CDR2 (germline): KGHSH, LQKENI.

V and J are TRBV5-1 and TRBJ1-3, with 9 bases lining up with TRBD1. This CDR3 is 14 amino acids long. Germline CDR1 SGHRS, CDR2 YFSETQ. Losses at the gene ends were 4 bases for V and 8 bases for J; bases not matched to a gene: 7. The chain's CDR3 is CASSASTGGYTIYF. CDR3 coding DNA: TGCGCCAGCAGCGCATCGACAGGGGGATACACCATATATTTT. Full variable domain (outside the CDR3, taken from reference TRBV5-1 and TRBJ1-3): KAGVTQTPRYLIKTRGQQVTLSCSPISGHRSVSWYQQTPGQGLQFLFEYFSETQRNKGNFPGRFSGRQFSNSRSEMNVSTLELGDSALYLCASSASTGGYTIYFGEGSWLTVV.

The rearrangement joins TRBV9 to TRBJ2-4, with D possibly being TRBD1 (5 bases). V dropped 2 bases and J dropped 5 bases, with 11 bases sitting between them. Germline V gene lookup returns CDR1 SGDLS and CDR2 YYNGEE. CDR3 length: 14 amino acids. CDR3 nucleotide sequence: TGTGCCAGCAGCGTGTCGGCAGGGCAAAACATTCAGTACTTC. Protein: CASSVSAGQNIQYF.

The rearrangement joins TRBV4-3 to TRBJ2-2; D possibly corresponds to TRBD2 (5 bases). The CDR3 has 15 amino acids. Germline V gives CDR1 LGHNA, CDR2 YSLEER. V was clipped by 2 bases and J by 8 bases, with 15 bases between them. The CDR3 DNA reads TGCGCCAGCAGCCAAAAAGGCAGTTGGAGGGGGGAGCTGTTTTTT. Encoded protein: CASSQKGSWRGELFF.

DNA for the CDR3: TGTGCCAGTAGTATCGAGAGGAAACTGTTTTTT. This codes for CASSIERKLFF. The V gene is TRBV19, the J gene TRBJ1-4; D gene unclear. The germline gives CDR1 LNHDA, CDR2 SQIVND (reference sequence). The germline V and J ends were trimmed by 3 bases and 11 bases, with 7 bases remaining between them. CDR3 length: 11 residues.

This clonotype was recorded a few times. The chain has TRBV29-1 and TRBJ2-1, with TRBD2 matching over 7 bases. The CDR3 runs to 16 residues. Germline V lookup: CDR1 SQVTM, CDR2 ANQGSEA. V was clipped by 1 base and J by 5 bases; unmatched bases: 11. The CDR3 DNA follows: TGCAGCGTTGAAGGGGAATGGCGGGAGACCCACAATGAGCAGTTCTTC. Translation: CSVEGEWRETHNEQFF.

This clonotype was picked up many times. This chain connects TRBV7-7 to TRBJ2-3; D remains ambiguous. Germline CDR1 is SSHAT and CDR2 is FNYEAQ (reference sequence). This CDR3 comprises 13 residues. The V end lost 5 bases, the J end lost 0 bases, and 6 bases lay between the germline ends. CDR3 nucleotide sequence: TGTGCCAGCAGCGGTGCTAGCACAGATACGCAGTATTTT. This gives the protein CASSGASTDTQYF.

The sample holds a few counts of this clonotype. The chain combines TRBV20-1 with TRBJ2-1; 7 positions agree with TRBD2. Germline-derived CDR1 and CDR2 are DFQATT and SNEGSKA (reference sequence). J gave up 7 bases and V 3 bases, and 3 bases lay outside the gene matches. There are 12 residues in the CDR3. Written as DNA, the CDR3 is TGCAGTGCTAGCGGCGGGAGAAATGAGCAGTTCTTC. Protein product: CSASGGRNEQFF.